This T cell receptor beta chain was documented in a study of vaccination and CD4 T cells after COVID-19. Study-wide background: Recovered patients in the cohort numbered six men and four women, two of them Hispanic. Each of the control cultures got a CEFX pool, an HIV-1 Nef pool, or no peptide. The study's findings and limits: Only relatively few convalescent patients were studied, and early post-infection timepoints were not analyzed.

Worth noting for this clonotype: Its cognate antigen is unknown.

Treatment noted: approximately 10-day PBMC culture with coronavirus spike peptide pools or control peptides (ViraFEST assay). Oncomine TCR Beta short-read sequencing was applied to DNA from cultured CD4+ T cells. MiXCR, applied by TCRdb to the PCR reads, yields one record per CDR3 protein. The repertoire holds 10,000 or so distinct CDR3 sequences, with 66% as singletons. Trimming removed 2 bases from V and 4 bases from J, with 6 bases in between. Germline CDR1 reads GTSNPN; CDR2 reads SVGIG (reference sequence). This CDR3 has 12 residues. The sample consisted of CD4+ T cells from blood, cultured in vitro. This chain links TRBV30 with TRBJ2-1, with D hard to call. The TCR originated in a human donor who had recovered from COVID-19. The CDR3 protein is CAWSPSYNEQFF. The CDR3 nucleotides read TGTGCCTGGAGTCCGTCATACAATGAGCAGTTCTTC.